This paragraph reports one TCR beta chain. The method was immunoSEQ multiplex PCR; TCRdb's version includes in-frame clones alone and lacks a portion of them. Of some 74,000 clones listed, roughly 75% are singletons. Chemo-refractory metastatic non-small-cell lung cancer patients were treated with focal radiation plus CTLA-4 blockade with ipilimumab. The sample comes from a study of radiotherapy plus CTLA-4 blockade in lung cancer. The CDR3 runs 16 residues. V dropped 7 bases and J dropped 1 base, with 14 bases sitting between them. Germline V gene sequence: CDR1 LNHDA, CDR2 SQIVND (reference sequence).

The chain uses TRBV19 and TRBJ2-6; the D is unclear. The clonotype was recovered from a human donor with non-small cell lung cancer who had a complete response to radiotherapy plus ipilimumab. Source: peripheral blood, taken from a patient treated with radiotherapy plus ipilimumab. The CDR3 nucleotides are TGTGCCAGTACTTACGGTAGTGTTTCTGGGGCCAACGTCCTGACTTTC. Encoded protein: CASTYGSVSGANVLTF.